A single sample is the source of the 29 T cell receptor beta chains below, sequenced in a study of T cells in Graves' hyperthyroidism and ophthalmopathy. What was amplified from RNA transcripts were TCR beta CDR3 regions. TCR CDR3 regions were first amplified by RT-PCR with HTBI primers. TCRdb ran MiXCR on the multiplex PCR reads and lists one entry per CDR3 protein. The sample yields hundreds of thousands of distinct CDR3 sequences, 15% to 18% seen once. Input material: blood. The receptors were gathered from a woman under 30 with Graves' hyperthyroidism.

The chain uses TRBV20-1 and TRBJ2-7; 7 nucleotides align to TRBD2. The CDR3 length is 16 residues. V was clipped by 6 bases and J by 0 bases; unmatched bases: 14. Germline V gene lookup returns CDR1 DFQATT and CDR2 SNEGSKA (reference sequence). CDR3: CSAKKRPGLSSYEQYF. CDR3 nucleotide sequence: TGCAGTGCCAAAAAACGCCCGGGACTAAGCTCCTACGAGCAGTACTTC.

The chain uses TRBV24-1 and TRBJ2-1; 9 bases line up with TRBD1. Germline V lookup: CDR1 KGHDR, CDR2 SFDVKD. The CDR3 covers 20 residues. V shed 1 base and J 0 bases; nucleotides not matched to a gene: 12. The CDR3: CATSDLGTGTFPTSYNEQFF. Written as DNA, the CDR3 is TGTGCCACCAGTGATTTAGGGACAGGGACCTTCCCGACCTCCTACAATGAGCAGTTCTTC.

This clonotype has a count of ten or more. CDR3 sequence (DNA): TGTGCCAGCAGCCTAACGGACAGGGTCTATGGCTACACCTTC. Translated, it gives CASSLTDRVYGYTF. The rearrangement joins TRBV28 to TRBJ1-2, with 8 nucleotides matching TRBD1. CDR1 is MDHEN, CDR2 SYDVKM, per germline. This CDR3 spans 14 amino acids. The trim removed 6 bases at V and 4 bases at J, leaving 7 bases unmatched.

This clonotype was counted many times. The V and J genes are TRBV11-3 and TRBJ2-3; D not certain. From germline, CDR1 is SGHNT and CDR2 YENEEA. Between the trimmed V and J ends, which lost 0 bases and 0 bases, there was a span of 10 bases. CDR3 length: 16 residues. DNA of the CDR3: TGTGCCAGCAGCTTAGAACTAACGACTAGCACAGATACGCAGTATTTT. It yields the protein CASSLELTTSTDTQYF.

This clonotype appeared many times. The CDR3 DNA is TGTGCCATCAGTGCCCACTATGGCTACACCTTC. Protein: CAISAHYGYTF. The rearrangement uses TRBV10-3 and TRBJ1-2, with D uncertain. The CDR3 totals 11 residues. V lost 4 bases and J lost 3, with 3 bases in between. The germline gives CDR1 ENHRY, CDR2 SYGVKD.

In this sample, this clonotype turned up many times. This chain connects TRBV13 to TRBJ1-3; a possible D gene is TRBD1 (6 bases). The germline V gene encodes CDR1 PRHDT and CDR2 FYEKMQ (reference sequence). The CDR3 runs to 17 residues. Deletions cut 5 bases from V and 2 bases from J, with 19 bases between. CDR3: CASSPQWGAGTGNTIYF. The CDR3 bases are TGTGCCAGCAGCCCACAGTGGGGGGCAGGTACTGGAAACACCATATATTTT.

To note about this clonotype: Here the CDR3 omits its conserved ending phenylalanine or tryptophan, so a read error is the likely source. CDR3 coding DNA: TGTGCCAGCAGCTTAAGGGGCAATGAGCAGTTCTCC. This translates into CASSLRGNEQFS. The chain employs TRBV7-9 and TRBJ2-1; the D gene is possibly TRBD1 (5 bases). V shed 2 bases and J shed 6 bases, with 5 bases lying between them. This CDR3 has 12 residues. CDR1 is SEHNR, CDR2 FQNEAQ, per germline (reference sequence).

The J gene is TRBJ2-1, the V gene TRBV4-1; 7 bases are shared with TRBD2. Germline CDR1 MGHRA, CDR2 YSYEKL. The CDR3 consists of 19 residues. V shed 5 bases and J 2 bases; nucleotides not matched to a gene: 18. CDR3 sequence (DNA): TGCGCCAGCAGCTCAAGGGATCCCAGGCGGGGGTGGACCTACAATGAGCAGTTCTTC. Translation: CASSSRDPRRGWTYNEQFF.

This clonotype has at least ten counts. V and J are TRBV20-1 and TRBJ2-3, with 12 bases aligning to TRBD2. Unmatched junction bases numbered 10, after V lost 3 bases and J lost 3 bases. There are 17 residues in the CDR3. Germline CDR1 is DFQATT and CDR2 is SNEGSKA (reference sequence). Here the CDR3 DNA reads TGCAGTGCTAGTTCCCTGACTAGCGGGAGCCGTACAGATACGCAGTATTTT. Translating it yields CSASSLTSGSRTDTQYF.

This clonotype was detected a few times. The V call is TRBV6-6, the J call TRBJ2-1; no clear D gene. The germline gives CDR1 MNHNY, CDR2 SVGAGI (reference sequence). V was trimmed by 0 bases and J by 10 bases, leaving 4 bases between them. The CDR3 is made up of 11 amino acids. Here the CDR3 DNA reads TGTGCCAGCAGTTACTCGGAGGAGCAGTTCTTC. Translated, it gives CASSYSEEQFF.

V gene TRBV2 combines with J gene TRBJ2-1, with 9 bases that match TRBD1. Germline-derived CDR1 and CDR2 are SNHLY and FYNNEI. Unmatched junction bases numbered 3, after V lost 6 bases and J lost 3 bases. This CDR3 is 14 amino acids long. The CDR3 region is CASRTGGNYNEQFF. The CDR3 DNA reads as TGTGCCAGCAGGACAGGGGGGAACTACAATGAGCAGTTCTTC.

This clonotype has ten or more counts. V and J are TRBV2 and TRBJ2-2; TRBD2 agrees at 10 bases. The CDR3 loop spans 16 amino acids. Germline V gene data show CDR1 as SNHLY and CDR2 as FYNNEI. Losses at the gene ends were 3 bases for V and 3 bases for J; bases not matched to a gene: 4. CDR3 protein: CASSDAAGGDTGELFF. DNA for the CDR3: TGTGCCAGCAGTGATGCAGCGGGAGGGGACACCGGGGAGCTGTTTTTT. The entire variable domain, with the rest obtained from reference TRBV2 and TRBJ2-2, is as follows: EPEVTQTPSHQVTQMGQEVILRCVPISNHLYFYWYRQILGQKVEFLVSFYNNEISEKSEIFDDQFSVERPDGSNFTLKIRSTKLEDSAMYFCASSDAAGGDTGELFFGEGSRLTVL.

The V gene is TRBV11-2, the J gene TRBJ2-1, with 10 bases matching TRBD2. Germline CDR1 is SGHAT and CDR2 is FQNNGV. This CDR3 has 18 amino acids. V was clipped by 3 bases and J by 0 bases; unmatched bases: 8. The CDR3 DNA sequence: TGTGCCAGCAGCTTCCAAGCGGGGGGGCTACCCTCCTACAATGAGCAGTTCTTC. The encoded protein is CASSFQAGGLPSYNEQFF.

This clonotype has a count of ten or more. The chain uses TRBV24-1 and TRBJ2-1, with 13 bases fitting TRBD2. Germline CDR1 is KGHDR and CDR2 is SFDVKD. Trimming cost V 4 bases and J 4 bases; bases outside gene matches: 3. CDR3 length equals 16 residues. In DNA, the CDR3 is TGTGCCACCAGTGACCCGACTAGCGGGAGGTACAATGAGCAGTTCTTC. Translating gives CATSDPTSGRYNEQFF.

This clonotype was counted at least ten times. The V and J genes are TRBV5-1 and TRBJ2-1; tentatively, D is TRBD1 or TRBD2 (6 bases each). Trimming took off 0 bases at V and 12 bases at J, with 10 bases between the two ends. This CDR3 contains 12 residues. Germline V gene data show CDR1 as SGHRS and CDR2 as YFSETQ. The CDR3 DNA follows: TGCGCCAGCAGCTTGGACGGGGGCTTGCAGTTCTTC. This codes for CASSLDGGLQFF.

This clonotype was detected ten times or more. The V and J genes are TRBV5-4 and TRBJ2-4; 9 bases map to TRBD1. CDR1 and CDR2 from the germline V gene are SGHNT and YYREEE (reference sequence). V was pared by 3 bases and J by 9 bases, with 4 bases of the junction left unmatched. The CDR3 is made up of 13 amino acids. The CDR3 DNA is TGTGCCAGCAGCTGGACAGGGGTGAGCATTCAGTACTTC. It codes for CASSWTGVSIQYF.

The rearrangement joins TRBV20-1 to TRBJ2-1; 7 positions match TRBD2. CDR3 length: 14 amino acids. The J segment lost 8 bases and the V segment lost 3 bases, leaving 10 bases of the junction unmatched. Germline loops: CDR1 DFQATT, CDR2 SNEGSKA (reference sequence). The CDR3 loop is CSASRGRVRDEQFF. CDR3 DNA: TGCAGTGCTAGTCGCGGGAGAGTCAGGGATGAGCAGTTCTTC.

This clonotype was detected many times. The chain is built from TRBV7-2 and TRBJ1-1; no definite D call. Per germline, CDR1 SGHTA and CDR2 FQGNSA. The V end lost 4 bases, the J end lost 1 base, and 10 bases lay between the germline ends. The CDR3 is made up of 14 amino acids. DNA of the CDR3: TGTGCCAGCAGCTCTCAGGCGAGGAACACTGAAGCTTTCTTT. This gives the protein CASSSQARNTEAFF.

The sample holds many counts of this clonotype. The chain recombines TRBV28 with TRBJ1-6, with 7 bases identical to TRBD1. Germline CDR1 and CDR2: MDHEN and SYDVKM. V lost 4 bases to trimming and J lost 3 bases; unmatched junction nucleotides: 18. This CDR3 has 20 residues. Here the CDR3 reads CASSSTGTAPLTFYNSPLHF. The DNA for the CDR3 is TGTGCCAGCAGTTCCACCGGGACAGCCCCTCTAACCTTCTATAATTCACCCCTCCACTTT.

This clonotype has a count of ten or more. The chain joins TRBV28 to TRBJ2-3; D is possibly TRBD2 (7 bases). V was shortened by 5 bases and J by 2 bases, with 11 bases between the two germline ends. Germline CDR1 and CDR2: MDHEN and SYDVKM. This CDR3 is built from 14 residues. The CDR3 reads CASSPGGPTDTQYF. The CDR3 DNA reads TGTGCCAGCAGTCCCGGGGGGCCCACAGATACGCAGTATTTT.

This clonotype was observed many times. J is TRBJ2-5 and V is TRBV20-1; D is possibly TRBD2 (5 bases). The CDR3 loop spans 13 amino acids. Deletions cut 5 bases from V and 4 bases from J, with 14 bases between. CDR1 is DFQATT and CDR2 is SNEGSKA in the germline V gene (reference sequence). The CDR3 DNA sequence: TGCAGTGCTTCAATAAGCGGTGGAGAGACCCAGTACTTC. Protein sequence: CSASISGGETQYF.

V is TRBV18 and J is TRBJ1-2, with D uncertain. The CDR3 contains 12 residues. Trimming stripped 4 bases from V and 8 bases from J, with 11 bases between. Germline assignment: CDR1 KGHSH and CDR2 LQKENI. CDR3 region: CASSRLPWGYTF. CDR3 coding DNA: TGTGCCAGCTCACGGCTACCTTGGGGCTACACCTTC.

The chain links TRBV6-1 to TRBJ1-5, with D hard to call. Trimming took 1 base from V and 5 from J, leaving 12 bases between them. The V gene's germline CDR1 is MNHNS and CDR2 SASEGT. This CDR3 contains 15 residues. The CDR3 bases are TGTGCCAGCAGTGAAGGGGTTCCAGGTTATCAGCCCCAGCATTTT. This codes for CASSEGVPGYQPQHF.

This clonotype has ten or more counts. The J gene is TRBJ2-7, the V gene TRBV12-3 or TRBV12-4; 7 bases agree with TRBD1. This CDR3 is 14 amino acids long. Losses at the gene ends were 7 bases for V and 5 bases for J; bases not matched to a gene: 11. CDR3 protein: CASKQGQSADEQYF. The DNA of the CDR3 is TGTGCCAGCAAGCAGGGACAGAGTGCGGACGAGCAGTACTTC.

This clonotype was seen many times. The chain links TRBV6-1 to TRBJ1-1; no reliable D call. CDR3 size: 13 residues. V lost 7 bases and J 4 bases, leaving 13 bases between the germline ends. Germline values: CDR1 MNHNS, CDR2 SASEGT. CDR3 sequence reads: CASKVGRGTEAFF. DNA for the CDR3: TGTGCCAGCAAAGTTGGGCGCGGCACTGAAGCTTTCTTT.

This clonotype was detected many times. The CDR3 DNA is TGTGCCAGCAGCCGAACTTGGAGCACAGATACGCAGTATTTT. This sequence encodes CASSRTWSTDTQYF. The chain links TRBV5-4 to TRBJ2-3, with D unresolved. Per the germline V gene, CDR1 is SGHNT and CDR2 is YYREEE (reference sequence). V lost 4 bases and J 0 bases, leaving 9 bases between the germline ends. This CDR3 spans 14 amino acids. The variable domain in full, completed from reference TRBV5-4 and TRBJ2-3, reads ETGVTQSPTHLIKTRGQQVTLRCSSQSGHNTVSWYQQALGQGPQFIFQYYREEENGRGNFPPRFSGLQFPNYSSELNVNALELDDSALYLCASSRTWSTDTQYFGPGTRLTVL.

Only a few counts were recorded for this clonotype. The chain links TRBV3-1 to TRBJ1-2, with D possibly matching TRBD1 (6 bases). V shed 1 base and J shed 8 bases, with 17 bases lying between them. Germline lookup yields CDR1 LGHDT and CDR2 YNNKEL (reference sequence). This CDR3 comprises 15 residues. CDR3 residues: CASSQGGGGTRGYTF. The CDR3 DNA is TGTGCCAGCAGCCAAGGCGGGGGGGGCACGCGGGGCTACACCTTC. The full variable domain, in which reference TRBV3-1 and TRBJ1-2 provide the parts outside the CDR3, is DTAVSQTPKYLVTQMGNDKSIKCEQNLGHDTMYWYKQDSKKFLKIMFSYNNKELIINETVPNRFSPKSPDKAHLNLHINSLELGDSAVYFCASSQGGGGTRGYTFGSGTRLTVV.

The DNA for the CDR3 is TGCAGTGCTACCGACCAGGGTCGGGGTAATCAGCCCCAGCATTTT. This translates into CSATDQGRGNQPQHF. The chain links TRBV20-1 to TRBJ1-5; D is possibly TRBD1 (5 bases). The CDR3 contains 15 residues. V dropped 4 bases and J dropped 4 bases, with 17 bases sitting between them. CDR1 is DFQATT, CDR2 SNEGSKA, per germline (reference sequence).

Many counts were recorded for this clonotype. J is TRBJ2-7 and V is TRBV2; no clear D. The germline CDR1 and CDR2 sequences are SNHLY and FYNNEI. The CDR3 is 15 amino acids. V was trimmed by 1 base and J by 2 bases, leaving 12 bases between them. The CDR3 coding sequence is TGTGCCAGCAGTGAAGTCTCCGGGCCGACCTACGAGCAGTACTTC. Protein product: CASSEVSGPTYEQYF.